This entry features one TCR beta chain sequence. The data were taken from a study of T cells expressing NK-cell markers. Following a re-call of the 5' RACE reads, TCRdb has one entry per CDR3 protein and lacks DNA. This sample's clone table lists about 160,000 distinct CDR3 sequences. The sample comprised blood T cells: a sorted CD56 or NKG2C T cell subset, CD4+ or CD8+ T cells, or bulk PBMC T cells (not recorded which). The origin of this receptor is a woman between 18 and 75 years old in good health.

CDR3 residues: CSARGPWPGFDEQYF. The chain recombines TRBV20-1 with TRBJ2-7; as DNA is missing, the TRBD1 call by TCRdb cannot be tested. This CDR3 contains 15 residues. CDR1 DFQATT and CDR2 SNEGSKA come from the germline V gene (reference sequence).